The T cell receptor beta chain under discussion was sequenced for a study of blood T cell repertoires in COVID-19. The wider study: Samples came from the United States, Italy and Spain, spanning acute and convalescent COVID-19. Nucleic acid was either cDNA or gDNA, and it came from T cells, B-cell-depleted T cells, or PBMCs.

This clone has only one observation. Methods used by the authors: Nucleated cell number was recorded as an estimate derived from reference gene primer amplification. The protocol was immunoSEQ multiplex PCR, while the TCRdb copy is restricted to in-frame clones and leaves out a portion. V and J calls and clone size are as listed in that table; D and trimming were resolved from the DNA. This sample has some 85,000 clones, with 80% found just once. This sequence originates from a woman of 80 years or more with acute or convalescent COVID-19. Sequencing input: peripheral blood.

CDR3: CASSTQGYEQYF. The CDR3 coding sequence is TGTGCCAGCAGTACGCAGGGATACGAGCAGTACTTC. The rearrangement uses TRBV7-9 and TRBJ2-7; D possibly corresponds to TRBD1 (5 bases). CDR1 and CDR2 (germline): SEHNR, FQNEAQ (reference sequence). Trimming left V 6 bases short and J 4 bases short, with 10 bases between. This CDR3 contains 12 residues.